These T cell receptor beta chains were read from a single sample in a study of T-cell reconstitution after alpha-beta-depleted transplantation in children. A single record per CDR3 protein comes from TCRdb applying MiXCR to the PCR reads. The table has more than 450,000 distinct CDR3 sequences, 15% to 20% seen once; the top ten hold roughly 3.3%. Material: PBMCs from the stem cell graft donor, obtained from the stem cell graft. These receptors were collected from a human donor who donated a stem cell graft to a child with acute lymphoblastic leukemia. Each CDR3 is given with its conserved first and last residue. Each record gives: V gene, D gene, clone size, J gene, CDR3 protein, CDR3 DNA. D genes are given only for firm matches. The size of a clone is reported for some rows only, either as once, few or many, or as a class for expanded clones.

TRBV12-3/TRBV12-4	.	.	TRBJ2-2	CASSFQRGYTGELFF	TGTGCCAGCAGTTTCCAAAGGGGATACACCGGGGAGCTGTTTTTT
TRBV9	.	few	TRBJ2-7	CASSVVEIGEQYF	TGTGCCAGCAGCGTAGTGGAGATTGGAGAGCAGTACTTC
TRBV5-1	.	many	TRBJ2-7	CASSLTGRDEQYF	TGCGCCAGCAGCTTGACGGGTAGAGACGAGCAGTACTTC
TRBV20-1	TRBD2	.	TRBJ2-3	CSARDSGMTYTDTQYF	TGCAGTGCTAGAGACAGCGGGATGACTTACACAGATACGCAGTATTTT
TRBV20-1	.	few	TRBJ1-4	CSARDPATHGEKLFF	TGCAGTGCTAGAGATCCGGCAACCCACGGGGAAAAACTGTTTTTT
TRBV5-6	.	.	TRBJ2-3	CASSLSQGRSNTQYF	TGTGCCAGCAGCTTGTCACAGGGTCGGTCAAATACGCAGTATTTT
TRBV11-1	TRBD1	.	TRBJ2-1	CASSEPGQASRGQFF	TGTGCCAGCAGCGAACCGGGACAGGCCTCCCGGGGGCAGTTCTTC
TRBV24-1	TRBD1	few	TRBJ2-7	CATSPGQGRYEQYF	TGTGCCACCAGCCCGGGACAGGGAAGATACGAGCAGTACTTC
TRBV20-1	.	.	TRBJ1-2	CSASERDWGGYTF	TGCAGTGCTAGCGAGAGGGACTGGGGCGGCTACACCTTC
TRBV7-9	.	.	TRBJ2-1	CASKAGGNEQFF	TGTGCCAGCAAGGCAGGGGGGAATGAGCAGTTCTTC